This record covers a single T cell receptor (beta chain). The data are from a study of blood T cell repertoires in COVID-19. On the study more broadly: PBMCs, B-cell-depleted T cells, or T cells provided the cDNA or gDNA that made up the material.

Here immunoSEQ multiplex PCR was the method, and the copy in TCRdb shows in-frame clones only, minus some. The sample records around 51,000 clones, 86% being singletons. The receptor was isolated from a woman older than 75 with acute or convalescent COVID-19. Source material: peripheral blood.

This CDR3 reads CASSPPGLAGVSNEQFF. CDR3 coding DNA: TGTGCCAGCAGTCCCCCCGGACTAGCGGGGGTTTCCAATGAGCAGTTCTTC. The chain joins TRBV27 to TRBJ2-1, with 13 bases that match TRBD2. CDR3 length: 17 amino acids. The V segment lost 5 bases and the J segment 6 bases; nucleotides outside the gene matches: 10. Germline CDR1 is MNHEY and CDR2 is SMNVEV (reference sequence).